The 21 T cell receptor beta chains given below trace back to one sample, sequenced in a study of blood T cell repertoires in COVID-19. Measured with immunoSEQ multiplex PCR; TCRdb has only the in-frame clones, and not every one. The sample gives 50,000 to 75,000 clones, more than 75% of which show up once; around 50% is in the top ten. The sample consisted of peripheral blood. The receptors here all came from a woman of 80 years or more with acute or convalescent COVID-19.

V is TRBV27 and J is TRBJ1-1; tentatively, D is TRBD1 (5 bases). Trimming removed 2 bases at V and 0 bases at J, with 10 bases between. The CDR3 contains 15 residues. Germline V CDR1 and CDR2: MNHEY, SMNVEV (reference sequence). CDR3 sequence reads: CASSLGGGMNTEAFF. CDR3 nucleotide sequence: TGTGCCAGCAGTTTAGGCGGGGGAATGAACACTGAAGCTTTCTTT.

The V and J genes are TRBV5-1 and TRBJ1-1; 8 bases are a match to TRBD1. After removal of 0 bases from V and 2 bases from J, the junction contained 9 bases not matched to a gene. CDR3 length equals 17 residues. Germline CDR1 SGHRS, CDR2 YFSETQ. CDR3 protein: CASSLGAGTGFNTEAFF. CDR3 in DNA: TGCGCCAGCAGCTTGGGGGCCGGGACAGGCTTTAACACTGAAGCTTTCTTT.

V usage is TRBV5-4 and J usage is TRBJ2-6; the match to TRBD1 covers 8 bases. V gave up 0 bases and J gave up 3 bases; unmatched junction bases: 11. The germline CDR1 and CDR2 sequences are SGHNT and YYREEE (reference sequence). The CDR3 has 19 residues. In DNA form, the CDR3 reads TGTGCCAGCAGCTTGGGGGTCCGGACAGGGACGCGTGGGGCCAACGTCCTGACTTTC. It yields the protein CASSLGVRTGTRGANVLTF.

V is TRBV5-1 and J is TRBJ1-4, with D possibly TRBD1 on 5 matching bases. Germline CDR1 and CDR2: SGHRS and YFSETQ. The CDR3 has 15 residues. Trimming removed 4 bases from V and 2 bases from J, with 12 bases in between. DNA for the CDR3: TGCGCCAGCAGCCCTGGGGGGTCGACTAATGAAAAACTGTTTTTT. This encodes CASSPGGSTNEKLFF.

This clone has at least ten counts. This chain uses TRBV9 with TRBJ2-5, with unresolved D. Germline V gene sequence: CDR1 SGDLS, CDR2 YYNGEE. The V end lost 0 bases, the J end lost 3 bases, and 12 bases lay between the germline ends. The length of the CDR3 is 15 residues. CDR3 amino acids: CASSVVGQLEETQYF. The CDR3 bases are TGTGCCAGCAGCGTAGTAGGTCAGCTAGAAGAGACCCAGTACTTC.

The chain couples TRBV6-6 to TRBJ1-5, with D uncertain. Trimming shortened V by 2 bases and J by 7 bases, and 12 bases separated the two germline ends. Looked up from germline, CDR1 is MNHNY and CDR2 is SVGAGI (reference sequence). The CDR3 has 14 residues. The CDR3 sequence is CASSYGADGQPQHF. CDR3 coding DNA: TGTGCCAGCAGTTACGGAGCCGACGGGCAGCCCCAGCATTTT.

This clone was seen only a few times. The genes are TRBV7-6 and TRBJ2-5; a weak D match, TRBD1 (6 bases). The CDR3 runs 16 residues. Germline CDR1 SGHVS, CDR2 FNYEAQ. V was cut by 3 bases and J by 3 bases, with 17 bases left in between. CDR3 sequence reads: CASSLYTGTIEETQYF. In DNA form, the CDR3 reads TGTGCCAGCAGCTTGTATACAGGGACCATTGAAGAGACCCAGTACTTC.

This chain joins TRBV12-3 or TRBV12-4 and TRBJ2-5; no clear D gene. V dropped 5 bases and J dropped 5 bases, with 12 bases sitting between them. The CDR3 runs 13 residues. The CDR3 is CASSPHLEETQYF. The CDR3, as DNA: TGTGCCAGCAGTCCCCATTTGGAGGAGACCCAGTACTTC.

The chain has TRBV18 and TRBJ2-7; 14 bases agree with TRBD2. The V segment lost 4 bases and the J segment 7 bases; nucleotides outside the gene matches: 6. This CDR3 comprises 15 residues. Germline V gene data show CDR1 as KGHSH and CDR2 as LQKENI. The CDR3 spells CASSQGLAGVREQYF. The CDR3, as DNA: TGTGCCAGCTCACAGGGACTAGCGGGAGTTCGGGAGCAGTACTTC.

The chain couples TRBV11-2 to TRBJ2-3, with 8 bases matching TRBD2. CDR3 size: 16 residues. Per the germline V gene, CDR1 is SGHAT and CDR2 is FQNNGV. J was trimmed by 2 bases and V by 3 bases; bases with no gene match: 7. CDR3 amino acids: CASSFRTSLDTDTQYF. CDR3 DNA: TGTGCCAGCAGCTTCCGGACTAGCTTGGACACAGATACGCAGTATTTT.

The genes are TRBV7-9 and TRBJ2-1; D possibly corresponds to TRBD2 (5 bases). V lost 5 bases and J 7 bases, leaving 18 bases between the germline ends. The germline CDR1 and CDR2 sequences are SEHNR and FQNEAQ (reference sequence). This CDR3 has 15 residues. The CDR3 DNA reads TGTGCCAGCAGCCTCCAGCCCACGGAGGCTAATGAGCAGTTCTTC. Translation gives CASSLQPTEANEQFF.

This rearrangement joins TRBV19 to TRBJ1-5; D possibly corresponds to TRBD1 (6 bases). The CDR3 covers 15 residues. Trimming took off 3 bases at V and 0 bases at J, with 9 bases between the two ends. CDR1 LNHDA and CDR2 SQIVND come from the germline V gene (reference sequence). The CDR3 loop reads CASSMTGYSNQPQHF. Written as DNA, the CDR3 is TGTGCCAGTAGTATGACAGGATATAGCAATCAGCCCCAGCATTTT. Filled out from reference TRBV19 and TRBJ1-5, the complete variable domain reads DGGITQSPKYLFRKEGQNVTLSCEQNLNHDAMYWYRQDPGQGLRLIYYSQIVNDFQKGDIAEGYSVSREKKESFPLTVTSAQKNPTAFYLCASSMTGYSNQPQHFGDGTRLSIL.

The chain couples TRBV15 to TRBJ2-1; the match to TRBD1 covers 8 bases. Looked up from germline, CDR1 is LNHNV and CDR2 is YYDKDF (reference sequence). CDR3 length equals 18 residues. V lost 8 bases and J lost 2; bases outside the gene matches: 17. CDR3 sequence reads: CATAGGLQGLLAYNEQFF. The CDR3 nucleotides read TGTGCCACCGCAGGGGGCCTACAGGGACTCCTCGCCTACAATGAGCAGTTCTTC.

This chain uses TRBV5-1 with TRBJ2-3, with unresolved D. CDR1 and CDR2 from the germline V gene are SGHRS and YFSETQ. V was pared by 3 bases and J by 2 bases, with 13 bases between. The CDR3 covers 15 residues. The CDR3, as DNA: TGCGCCAGCAGCTCCTCAGGCGCACACACAGATACGCAGTATTTT. This translates into CASSSSGAHTDTQYF. The full variable domain, rest sourced from reference TRBV5-1 and TRBJ2-3, is KAGVTQTPRYLIKTRGQQVTLSCSPISGHRSVSWYQQTPGQGLQFLFEYFSETQRNKGNFPGRFSGRQFSNSRSEMNVSTLELGDSALYLCASSSSGAHTDTQYFGPGTRLTVL.

The chain employs TRBV6-6 and TRBJ1-2, with 7 bases matching TRBD1. CDR1 and CDR2 from the germline V gene are MNHNY and SVGAGI (reference sequence). The CDR3 contains 17 residues. V dropped 5 bases and J dropped 6; count of bases not matched to a gene: 18. CDR3 in amino acids: CASSPRTGTMGSNGYTF. In nucleotides, the CDR3 is TGTGCCAGCAGTCCCCGGACAGGAACTATGGGGTCTAATGGCTACACCTTC.

The gene calls are TRBV11-2 and TRBJ2-1; TRBD2 agrees at 11 bases. Germline values: CDR1 SGHAT, CDR2 FQNNGV. J was trimmed by 5 bases and V by 6 bases; bases with no gene match: 9. CDR3 length: 16 residues. Here the CDR3 DNA reads TGTGCCAGCAGTCAGCCGGGACTAGCGGCGGACAATGAGCAGTTCTTC. Translating it yields CASSQPGLAADNEQFF.

The genes are TRBV19 and TRBJ2-1; 7 nucleotides align to TRBD1. CDR3 size: 16 residues. V gave up 6 bases and J gave up 0 bases; unmatched junction bases: 8. Germline CDR1 reads LNHDA; CDR2 reads SQIVND (reference sequence). The CDR3 reads CASRPRTGSSYNEQFF. CDR3 in DNA: TGTGCCAGTAGACCCCGGACAGGAAGCTCCTACAATGAGCAGTTCTTC.

The rearrangement links TRBV11-3 to TRBJ2-3; 9 nucleotides line up with TRBD2. The CDR3 totals 16 residues. Germline CDR1 reads SGHNT; CDR2 reads YENEEA. The trim removed 1 base at V and 4 bases at J, leaving 6 bases unmatched. CDR3 nucleotides: TGTGCCAGCAGCTTAGGCGTAGCGGGAGTGGCAGATACGCAGTATTTT. The encoded protein is CASSLGVAGVADTQYF.

The V call is TRBV11-2, the J call TRBJ2-1; 7 nucleotides align to TRBD1. The CDR3 is 16 amino acids. The germline V gene has CDR1 SGHAT and CDR2 FQNNGV. After removal of 5 bases from V and 7 bases from J, the junction contained 14 bases not matched to a gene. CDR3 in DNA: TGTGCCAGCAGCCCACAACGACAGGGCCAAAGGAATGAGCAGTTCTTC. Its protein product is CASSPQRQGQRNEQFF.

The chain joins TRBV13 to TRBJ2-1; D unclear. CDR1 and CDR2 (germline): PRHDT, FYEKMQ (reference sequence). V lost 0 bases, J lost 0 bases, and 6 bases lay in between. This CDR3 is built from 15 residues. CDR3 in amino acids: CASSLGPSSYNEQFF. DNA of the CDR3: TGTGCCAGCAGCTTAGGACCTAGCTCCTACAATGAGCAGTTCTTC.

The rearrangement links TRBV30 to TRBJ1-4; D gene unclear. The CDR3 is 16 residues long. The V and J ends lost 3 bases and 0 bases respectively, with 14 bases between them. CDR1 is GTSNPN and CDR2 is SVGIG in the germline V gene (reference sequence). The CDR3 loop reads CAWSRYRVSTNEKLFF. The CDR3 bases are TGTGCCTGGAGCCGATACCGGGTTTCAACTAATGAAAAACTGTTTTTT. The complete variable domain, with remaining parts taken from reference TRBV30 and TRBJ1-4, reads SQTIHQWPATLVQPVGSPLSLECTVEGTSNPNLYWYRQAAGRGLQLLFYSVGIGQISSEVPQNLSASRPQDRQFILSSKKLLLSDSGFYLCAWSRYRVSTNEKLFFGSGTQLSVL.